The present TCR beta chain was sequenced within a study of T cell responses to AZD1222 COVID-19 vaccine. General study results and limits: Increases in Spike-specific TCR breadth and depth were seen after two AZD1222 doses. Of spike-specific TCRs, nearly half reportedly target regions left unmutated in variants. Clonal diversity was possibly underestimated, and the donors were mostly white British, with more females. Repertoires in all cases were sampled only once the peak T cell response had passed.

As to this clone: Its antigen remains unknown.

Germline V CDR1 and CDR2: SNHLY, FYNNEI. There are 13 residues in the CDR3. Trimming pared 11 bases from V and 4 bases from J, leaving 17 bases between. Profiling relied on immunoSEQ multiplex PCR, and the TCRdb table lists in-frame clones only, not all of them. The data contain around 140,000 clones, 80% to 90% of them singletons. The sequencing here drew on peripheral blood, taken on day 0 of AZD1222 vaccination. The sequence was obtained from an adult in good health. V usage is TRBV2 and J usage is TRBJ1-1; D gene ambiguous. CDR3 in DNA: TGTGCCGGTTCTACAGAAGGTGGCACTGAAGCTTTCTTT. Protein sequence: CAGSTEGGTEAFF.